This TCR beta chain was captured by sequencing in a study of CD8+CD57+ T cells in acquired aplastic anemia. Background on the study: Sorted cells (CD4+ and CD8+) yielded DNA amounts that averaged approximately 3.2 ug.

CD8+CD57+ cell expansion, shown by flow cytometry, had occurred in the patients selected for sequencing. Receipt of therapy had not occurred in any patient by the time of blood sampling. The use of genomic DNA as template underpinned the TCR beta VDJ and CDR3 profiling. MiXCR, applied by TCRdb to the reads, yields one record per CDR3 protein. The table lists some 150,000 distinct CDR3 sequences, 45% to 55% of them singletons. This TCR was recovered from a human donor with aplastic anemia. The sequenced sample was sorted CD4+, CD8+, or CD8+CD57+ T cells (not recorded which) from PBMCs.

As DNA, the CDR3 is TGTGCCAGCAGTGCGCCTTGGCTACAGGGTGGGTACAATGAGCAGTTCTTC. Its translation is CASSAPWLQGGYNEQFF. The chain couples TRBV2 to TRBJ2-1; weak D call: TRBD1 (6 bases). This CDR3 is 17 amino acids long. The germline V gene encodes CDR1 SNHLY and CDR2 FYNNEI. The V and J ends lost 4 bases and 4 bases respectively, with 20 bases between them. The full variable domain, with the rest looked up from reference TRBV2 and TRBJ2-1, is EPEVTQTPSHQVTQMGQEVILRCVPISNHLYFYWYRQILGQKVEFLVSFYNNEISEKSEIFDDQFSVERPDGSNFTLKIRSTKLEDSAMYFCASSAPWLQGGYNEQFFGPGTRLTVL.